The TCR beta chain described here comes from a study of technical replicates of blood from a few donors. Sequencing used immunoSEQ multiplex PCR; TCRdb keeps in-frame clones, though not all of them. The sample lists 55,000 to 80,000 clones, 80% to 95% occurring once. The CDR3 has 14 amino acids. Germline CDR1 and CDR2: MDHEN and SYDVKM. The germline V and J ends were trimmed by 1 base and 3 bases, with 10 bases remaining between them. Sequenced sample: T cells isolated from PBMCs. The rearrangement joins TRBV28 to TRBJ2-7; D perhaps matches TRBD2 (5 bases). This receptor was taken from a human donor in good health. Written as DNA, the CDR3 is TGTGCCAGCAGTTTATTGCGGGCGAGCTACGAGCAGTACTTC. Amino acids: CASSLLRASYEQYF.